These T cell receptor beta chains were read from a single sample in a study of shared clonotypes between healthy human individuals. Assay: immunoSEQ multiplex PCR; the TCRdb copy retains only in-frame clones and omits some. This sample has roughly 2,000,000 clones, with about 95% found just once. The specimen sequenced was naive CD8+ T cells sorted from blood. The receptors here all came from a man aged 18-30 years in good health. The CDR3 runs from the conserved cysteine through the conserved F or W. The D gene is left open where the match is weak. The size of a clone is reported for some rows only, either as once, few or many, or as a class for expanded clones.

J gene,D gene,clone size,V gene,CDR3 DNA,CDR3 protein
TRBJ2-5,-,-,TRBV6-5,TGTGCCAGCAGTTACACCCAGGGGGGCCAAGAGACCCAGTACTTC,CASSYTQGGQETQYF
TRBJ2-2,TRBD1,-,TRBV7-8,TGTGCCAGCAGCTCGCAGGGGGCGGGCACCGGGGAGCTGTTTTTT,CASSSQGAGTGELFF
TRBJ1-1,-,once,TRBV7-8,TGTGCCAGCAGCTTACGCCGGCAGGGAGAATTGAACACTGAAGCTTTCTTT,CASSLRRQGELNTEAFF
TRBJ2-5,TRBD1,-,TRBV11-2,TGTGCCAGCAGCAACTGGGACAGGGTGAACCAAGAGACCCAGTACTTC,CASSNWDRVNQETQYF
TRBJ2-5,TRBD1,-,TRBV7-9,TGTGCCAGCAGCTTAGAGGGGGCAGAGACCCAGTACTTC,CASSLEGAETQYF
TRBJ2-3,TRBD1,-,TRBV27,TGTGCCAGCAGTTTAAAGACAGGGGGTTGGACAGATACGCAGTATTTT,CASSLKTGGWTDTQYF
TRBJ2-3,-,-,TRBV29-1,TGCAGCGTTGAAGGGGTAGCGCTCACAGATACGCAGTATTTT,CSVEGVALTDTQYF
TRBJ1-1,TRBD1,few,TRBV29-1,TGCAGCGTTACTACTGGACAGGGCGAAGCTTTCTTT,CSVTTGQGEAFF
TRBJ1-1,-,once,TRBV12-1,TGTGCCAGCAGCTTTTATCAACAGGGAAGACGGGGAGCTTTCTTT,CASSFYQQGRRGAFF
TRBJ2-7,-,-,TRBV27,TGTGCCAGCAGTTTAGTCAGTCTCTCCGAGCAGTACTTC,CASSLVSLSEQYF
TRBJ2-2,-,-,TRBV6-6,TGTGCCAGCAGTTACTCGGTCAGCGCGAACACCGGGGAGCTGTTTTTT,CASSYSVSANTGELFF
TRBJ2-3,TRBD2,-,TRBV27,TGTGCCAGCAGTCCACTAGCGGAGCAGTACACAGATACGCAGTATTTT,CASSPLAEQYTDTQYF
TRBJ2-7,-,-,TRBV7-9,TGTGCCAGCACCGCGGGATACGAGCAGTACTTC,CASTAGYEQYF
TRBJ2-1,TRBD1,-,TRBV27,TGTGCCAGCAGCCTTAGTGCCGGGACAGGGCTGAATGAGCAGTTCTTC,CASSLSAGTGLNEQFF
TRBJ2-7,-,-,TRBV19,TGTGCCACCAGTCCCGGCGAGGGGTACGAGCAGTACTTC,CATSPGEGYEQYF
TRBJ2-7,-,-,TRBV5-8,TGTGCCAGCAGCGCCGAAGTGGGCGAGCAGTACTTC,CASSAEVGEQYF
TRBJ1-1,-,-,TRBV19,TGTGCCAGTAGTATAGATCAAGAGGGTGGCACTGAAGCTTTCTTT,CASSIDQEGGTEAFF
TRBJ1-5,-,-,TRBV4-1,TGCGCCAGCAGCCCTCCAGCAGGTCAGCCCCAGCATTTT,CASSPPAGQPQHF
TRBJ1-3,TRBD1,-,TRBV7-9,TGTGCCAGCAGCTGGATTACAGGGGACGGGCAGCACACCATATATTTT,CASSWITGDGQHTIYF
TRBJ2-1,-,once,TRBV27,TGTGCCAGCATCGGATTTGGGTGGAGCTCCTACAATGAGCAGTTCTTC,CASIGFGWSSYNEQFF